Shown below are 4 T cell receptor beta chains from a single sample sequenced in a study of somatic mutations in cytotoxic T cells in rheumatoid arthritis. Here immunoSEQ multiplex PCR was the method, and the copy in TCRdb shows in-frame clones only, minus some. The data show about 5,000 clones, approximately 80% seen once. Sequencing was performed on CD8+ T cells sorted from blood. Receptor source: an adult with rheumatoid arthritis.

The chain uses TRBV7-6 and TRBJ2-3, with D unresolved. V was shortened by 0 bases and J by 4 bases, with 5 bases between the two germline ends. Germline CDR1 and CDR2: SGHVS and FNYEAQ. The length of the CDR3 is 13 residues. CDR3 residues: CASSLAPPDTQYF. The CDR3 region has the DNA TGTGCCAGCAGCTTAGCCCCGCCAGATACGCAGTATTTT.

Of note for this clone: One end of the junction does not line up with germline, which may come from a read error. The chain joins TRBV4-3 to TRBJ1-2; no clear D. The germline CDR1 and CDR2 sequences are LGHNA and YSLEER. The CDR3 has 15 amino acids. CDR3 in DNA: TGCGCCAGCAGCCAAGATAGGGCAGCCCTCTATGACTACACCTTC. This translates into CASSQDRAALYDYTF.

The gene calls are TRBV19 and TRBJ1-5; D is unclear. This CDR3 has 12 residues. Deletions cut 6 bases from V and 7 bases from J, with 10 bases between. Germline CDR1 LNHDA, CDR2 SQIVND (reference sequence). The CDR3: CASSLRNQPQHF. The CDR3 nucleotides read TGTGCCAGTAGCCTGCGGAACCAGCCCCAGCATTTT.

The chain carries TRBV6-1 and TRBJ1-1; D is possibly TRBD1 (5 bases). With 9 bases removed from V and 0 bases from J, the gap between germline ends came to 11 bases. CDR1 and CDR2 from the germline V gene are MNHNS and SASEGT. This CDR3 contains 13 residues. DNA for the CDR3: TGTGCCAGTAGGGACCGCGTGAACACTGAAGCTTTCTTT. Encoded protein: CASRDRVNTEAFF.